This TCR beta chain derives from a study of T cells expressing NK-cell markers. TCRdb re-called the 5' RACE reads; one entry per CDR3 protein, DNA not given. This table holds about 390,000 distinct CDR3 sequences. The CDR3 totals 15 residues. CDR1 MNHNS and CDR2 SASEGT come from the germline V gene. The chain is built from TRBV6-1 and TRBJ2-1; TCRdb's assignment of TRBD1 cannot be checked, as there is no DNA. The origin of this receptor is a woman in her fifties or sixties in good health. The material sequenced was blood T cells: a sorted CD56 or NKG2C T cell subset, CD4+ or CD8+ T cells, or bulk PBMC T cells (not recorded which). This CDR3 is CASSRGGGRRTKQFF.